This TCR beta chain was recovered during a study of shared clonotypes between healthy human individuals. Libraries were prepared by immunoSEQ multiplex PCR; TCRdb keeps only in-frame clonotypes and omits some of them. The table includes around 2.5 million clones, approximately 94% detected once. The CDR3 length is 15 residues. From germline, CDR1 is MNHNS and CDR2 SASEGT. The V segment lost 6 bases and the J segment 6 bases; nucleotides outside the gene matches: 9. Recent acute infections and vaccinations were absent in the healthy HIV-negative adult donors. Adults of Caucasian background living in Nashville, Tennessee made up all donors.

The clonotype originates from a man aged 18 to 29 in good health. Some clones in this sample may be carry-over from other donors' samples. V gene TRBV6-1 combines with J gene TRBJ1-5, with 9 positions matching TRBD1. Sequencing was carried out using naive CD4+ T cells from PBMCs. Described subset: CD45RA+ positively selected. The CDR3 coding sequence is TGTGCCAGCAGGGTACAGGGGGCGGTGGGTCAGCCCCAGCATTTT. Protein: CASRVQGAVGQPQHF.